Reported below is one T cell receptor (beta chain). What this receptor recognizes is not known. The input lacks base qualities; no much larger clone sits a single base away. CDR1 and CDR2, per the germline V gene, are MNHEY and SVGAGI. V lost 6 bases and J lost 0 bases, and the count of bases not matched to a germline gene is 5. From its cysteine to its phenylalanine, the CDR3 spans 14 amino acids. Of all the DNA, just the CDR3 is kept, 42 bases in frame from base 1. Receptor amplification or capture employed the immunoSEQ multiplex PCR assay. Entries here come from immuneACCESS through TCRdb and include only in-frame sequences with V and J called. Some clones fail to appear in such tables; in the studies checked, an unresolved V gene covers under half of the shortfall, and the cause of the remainder is unknown. The sample table holds 39,000 or so clones, of which around 90% were seen once. Roughly 0.38% of the sample comes from the top ten.

This sample stems from a study of T cell changes during pregnancy in multiple sclerosis (dated by TCRdb to between 2018 and 2020). Regarding the research as a whole: In women with multiple sclerosis, the researchers looked at how the T cell repertoire shifted as pregnancy progressed.

The chain is encoded by TRBV6-5 joined to TRBJ2-7, and 7 bases in between align with TRBD1. This sequence originates from a female donor in good health, enrolled as a control in a pregnancy study. The specimen comprised CD4+ T cells from peripheral blood mononuclear cells, sampled after pregnancy. The sequenced DNA: TGTGCCAGCAGACCGACAGGGAGCTCCTACGAGCAGTACTTC. Its product reads: CASRPTGSSYEQYF.